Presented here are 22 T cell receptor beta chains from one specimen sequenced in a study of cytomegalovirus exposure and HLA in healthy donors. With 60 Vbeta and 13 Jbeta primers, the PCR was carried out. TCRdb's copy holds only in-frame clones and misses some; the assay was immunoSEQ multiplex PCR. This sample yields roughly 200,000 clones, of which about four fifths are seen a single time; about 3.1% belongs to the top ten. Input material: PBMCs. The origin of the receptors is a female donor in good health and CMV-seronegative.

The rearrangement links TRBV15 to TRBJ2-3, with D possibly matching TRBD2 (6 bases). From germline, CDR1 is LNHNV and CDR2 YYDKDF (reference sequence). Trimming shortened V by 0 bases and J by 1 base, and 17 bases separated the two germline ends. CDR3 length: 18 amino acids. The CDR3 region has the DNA TGTGCCACCAGCAGAGAAGCAGGCGGACTATGGGGCACAGATACGCAGTATTTT. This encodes CATSREAGGLWGTDTQYF.

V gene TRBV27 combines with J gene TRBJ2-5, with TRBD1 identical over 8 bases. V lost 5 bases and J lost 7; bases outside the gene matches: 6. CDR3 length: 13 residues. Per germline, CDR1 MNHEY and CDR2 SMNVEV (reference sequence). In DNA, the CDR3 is TGTGCCAGCAGTCCCACAGGACAGGGGACCCAGTACTTC. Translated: CASSPTGQGTQYF.

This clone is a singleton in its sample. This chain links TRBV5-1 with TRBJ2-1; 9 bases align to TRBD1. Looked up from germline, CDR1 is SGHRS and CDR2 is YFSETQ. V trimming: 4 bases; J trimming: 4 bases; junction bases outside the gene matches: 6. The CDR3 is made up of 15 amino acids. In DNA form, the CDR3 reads TGCGCCAGCAGCCCCCGGGACAGGGAGTACAATGAGCAGTTCTTC. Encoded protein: CASSPRDREYNEQFF.

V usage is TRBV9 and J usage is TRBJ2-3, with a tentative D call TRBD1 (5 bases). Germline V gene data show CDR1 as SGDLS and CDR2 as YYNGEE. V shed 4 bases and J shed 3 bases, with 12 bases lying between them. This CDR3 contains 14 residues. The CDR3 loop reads CASSSRTGTDTQYF. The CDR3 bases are TGTGCCAGCAGCTCCCGTACAGGTACAGATACGCAGTATTTT.

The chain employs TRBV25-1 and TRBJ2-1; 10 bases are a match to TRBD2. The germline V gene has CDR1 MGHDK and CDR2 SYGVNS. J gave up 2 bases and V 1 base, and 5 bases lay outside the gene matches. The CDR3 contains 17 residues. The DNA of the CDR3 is TGTGCCAGCAGTGAATCAGCGGGGGGGCATACCTACAATGAGCAGTTCTTC. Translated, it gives CASSESAGGHTYNEQFF.

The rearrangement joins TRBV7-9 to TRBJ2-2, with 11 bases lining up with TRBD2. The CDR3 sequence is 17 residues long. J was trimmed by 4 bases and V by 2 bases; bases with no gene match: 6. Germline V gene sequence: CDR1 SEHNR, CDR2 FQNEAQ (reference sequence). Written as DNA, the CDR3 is TGTGCCAGCAGCTTACGACTAGCGGGGTTTCTCACCGGGGAGCTGTTTTTT. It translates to CASSLRLAGFLTGELFF.

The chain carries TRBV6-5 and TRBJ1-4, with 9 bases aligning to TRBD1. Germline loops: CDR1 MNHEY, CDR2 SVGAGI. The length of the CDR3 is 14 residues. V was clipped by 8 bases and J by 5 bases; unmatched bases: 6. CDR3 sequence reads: CASSRGTGNEKLFF. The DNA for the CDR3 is TGTGCCAGCTCCAGGGGGACAGGGAATGAAAAACTGTTTTTT.

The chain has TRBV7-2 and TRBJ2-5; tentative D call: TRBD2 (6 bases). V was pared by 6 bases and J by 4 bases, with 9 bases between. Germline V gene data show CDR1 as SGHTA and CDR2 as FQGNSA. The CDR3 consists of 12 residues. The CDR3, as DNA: TGTGCCAGCAGTTCGGGGGTAGAGACCCAGTACTTC. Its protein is CASSSGVETQYF.

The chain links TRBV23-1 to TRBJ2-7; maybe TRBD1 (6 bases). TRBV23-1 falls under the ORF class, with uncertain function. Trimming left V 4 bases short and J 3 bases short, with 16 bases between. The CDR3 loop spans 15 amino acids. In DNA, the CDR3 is TGCGCCAGCAGTCCCTTGGGGGCTAATTGCTACGAGCAGTACTTC. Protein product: CASSPLGANCYEQYF.

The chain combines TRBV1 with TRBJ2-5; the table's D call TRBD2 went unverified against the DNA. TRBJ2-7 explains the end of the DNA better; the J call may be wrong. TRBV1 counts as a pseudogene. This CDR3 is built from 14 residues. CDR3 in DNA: TGCACCAGCACGATGGAGGGCCTTTTGGACGAGCAGTACTTC. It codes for CTSTMEGLLDEQYF.

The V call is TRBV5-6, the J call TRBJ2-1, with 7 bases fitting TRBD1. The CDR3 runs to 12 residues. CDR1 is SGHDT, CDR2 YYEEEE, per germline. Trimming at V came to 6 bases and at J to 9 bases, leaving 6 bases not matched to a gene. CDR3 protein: CASTLGGSEQFF. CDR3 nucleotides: TGTGCCAGCACCCTAGGGGGCAGTGAGCAGTTCTTC.

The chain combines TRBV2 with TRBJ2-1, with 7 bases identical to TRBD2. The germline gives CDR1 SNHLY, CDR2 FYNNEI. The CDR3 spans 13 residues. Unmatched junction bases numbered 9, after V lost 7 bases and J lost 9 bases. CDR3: CASTKSPGGEQFF. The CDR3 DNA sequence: TGTGCCAGCACCAAGTCCCCGGGGGGTGAGCAGTTCTTC.

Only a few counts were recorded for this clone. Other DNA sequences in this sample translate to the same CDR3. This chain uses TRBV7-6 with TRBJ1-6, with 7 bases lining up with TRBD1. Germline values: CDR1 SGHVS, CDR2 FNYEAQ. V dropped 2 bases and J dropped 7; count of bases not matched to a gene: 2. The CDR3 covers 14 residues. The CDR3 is CASSLQGGNSPLHF. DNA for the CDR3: TGTGCCAGCAGCTTACAAGGGGGCAATTCACCCCTCCACTTT.

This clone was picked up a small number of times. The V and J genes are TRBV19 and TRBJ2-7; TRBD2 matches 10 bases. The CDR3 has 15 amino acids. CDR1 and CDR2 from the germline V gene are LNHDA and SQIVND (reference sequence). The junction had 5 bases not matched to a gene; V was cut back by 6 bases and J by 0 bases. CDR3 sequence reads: CASRRTSGPSYEQYF. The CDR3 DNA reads TGTGCCAGTAGGAGGACTAGCGGACCCTCCTACGAGCAGTACTTC.

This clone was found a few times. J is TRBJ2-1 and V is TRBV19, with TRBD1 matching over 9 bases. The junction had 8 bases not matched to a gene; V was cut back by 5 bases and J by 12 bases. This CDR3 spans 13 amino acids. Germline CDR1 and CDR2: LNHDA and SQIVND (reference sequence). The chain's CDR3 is CASSDRGRLRQFF. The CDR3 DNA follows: TGTGCCAGTAGTGACAGGGGGAGGCTAAGGCAGTTCTTC. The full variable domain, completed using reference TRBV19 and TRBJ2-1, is DGGITQSPKYLFRKEGQNVTLSCEQNLNHDAMYWYRQDPGQGLRLIYYSQIVNDFQKGDIAEGYSVSREKKESFPLTVTSAQKNPTAFYLCASSDRGRLRQFFGPGTRLTVL.

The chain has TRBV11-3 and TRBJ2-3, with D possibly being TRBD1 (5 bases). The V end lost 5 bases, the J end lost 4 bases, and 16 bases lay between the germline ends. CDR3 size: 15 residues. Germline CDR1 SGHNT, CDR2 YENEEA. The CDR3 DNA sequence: TGTGCCAGCAGCCTGGGGCGCCGGTCGGCAGATACGCAGTATTTT. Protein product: CASSLGRRSADTQYF.

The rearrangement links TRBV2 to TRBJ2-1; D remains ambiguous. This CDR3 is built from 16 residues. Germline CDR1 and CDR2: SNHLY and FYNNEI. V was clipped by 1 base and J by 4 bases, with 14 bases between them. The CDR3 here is CASSEVSSGSYNEQFF. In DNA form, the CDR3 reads TGTGCCAGCAGTGAAGTTAGTTCAGGTTCTTACAATGAGCAGTTCTTC.

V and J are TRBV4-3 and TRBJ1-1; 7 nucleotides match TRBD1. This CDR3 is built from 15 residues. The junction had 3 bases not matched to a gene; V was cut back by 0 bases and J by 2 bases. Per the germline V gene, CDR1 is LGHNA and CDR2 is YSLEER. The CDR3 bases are TGCGCCAGCAGCCAAGATTACAGGGGAAACACTGAAGCTTTCTTT. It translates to CASSQDYRGNTEAFF.

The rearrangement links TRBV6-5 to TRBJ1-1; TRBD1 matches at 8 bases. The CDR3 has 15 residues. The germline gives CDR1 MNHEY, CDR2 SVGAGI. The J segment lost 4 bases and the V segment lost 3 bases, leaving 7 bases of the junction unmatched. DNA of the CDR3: TGTGCCAGCAGTTATACAGGGGGAGGTATCACTGAAGCTTTCTTT. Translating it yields CASSYTGGGITEAFF.

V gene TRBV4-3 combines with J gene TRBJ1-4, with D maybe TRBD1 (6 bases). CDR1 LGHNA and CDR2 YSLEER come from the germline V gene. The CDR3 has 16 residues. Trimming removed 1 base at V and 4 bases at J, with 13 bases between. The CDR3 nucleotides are TGCGCCAGCAGCCAAGTTGGGAGACAGGTTAATGAAAAACTGTTTTTT. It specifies CASSQVGRQVNEKLFF.

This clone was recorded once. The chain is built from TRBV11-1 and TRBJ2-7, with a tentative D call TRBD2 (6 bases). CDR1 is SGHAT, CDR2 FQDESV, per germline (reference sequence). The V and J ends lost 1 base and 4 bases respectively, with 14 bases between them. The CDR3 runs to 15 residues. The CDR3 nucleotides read TGTGCCAGCAGCTTAGTCGGCGGGGCGAGATACGAGCAGTACTTC. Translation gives CASSLVGGARYEQYF.

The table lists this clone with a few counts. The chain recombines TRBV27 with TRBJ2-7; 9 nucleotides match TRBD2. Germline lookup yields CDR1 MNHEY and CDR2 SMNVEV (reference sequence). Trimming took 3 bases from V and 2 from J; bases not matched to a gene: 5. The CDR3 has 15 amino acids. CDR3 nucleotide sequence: TGTGCCAGCAGTTTGCCCAGCGGGGGGACCTACGAGCAGTACTTC. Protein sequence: CASSLPSGGTYEQYF.